This TCR beta chain was identified in a study of blood T cells in healthy people across ages. The CDR3 sequence is 16 residues long. V lost 3 bases and J lost 4; bases outside the gene matches: 7. Germline V gives CDR1 SGHVS, CDR2 FNYEAQ. Sample-barcoded 5' priming and a J-beta primer mix drove a second PCR of roughly 7 to 11 cycles. TCRdb reanalysed the 5' RACE reads using MiXCR and keeps one entry per CDR3 protein. The profile shows about 780,000 distinct CDR3 sequences, roughly 26% of them singletons. The same sample was also studied in work on T cells of mothers and their children.

This chain links TRBV7-6 with TRBJ2-2; 8 nucleotides align to TRBD2. Specimen: blood. The sequence was collected from a boy between 10 and 17 years old in good health. CDR3 residues: CASSFVGGAGTGELFF. The CDR3 DNA follows: TGTGCCAGCAGCTTTGTCGGGGGGGCAGGCACCGGGGAGCTGTTTTTT. The entire variable domain, with the rest obtained from reference TRBV7-6 and TRBJ2-2, is as follows: GAGVSQSPRYKVTKRGQDVALRCDPISGHVSLYWYRQALGQGPEFLTYFNYEAQQDKSGLPNDRFSAERPEGSISTLTIQRTEQRDSAMYRCASSFVGGAGTGELFFGEGSRLTVL.